Listed here are 20 T cell receptor beta chains from one sample, sequenced in a study of CXCR3-negative and CXCR3-positive naive CD8 T cells. The authors prepared UMI-labeled TRB cDNA libraries by 5' RACE. From its re-call of the 5' RACE reads, TCRdb lists each CDR3 protein once, without DNA. Here the sample table reports some 140,000 distinct CDR3 sequences. Study-level points and caveats: Hydrophobicity of TRB CDR3s was greater in CXCR3-positive naive cells than in CXCR3-negative naive cells.

Their specific antigens are unknown. The sequenced sample was naive CXCR3+ CD8+ T cells from blood. Subset: CD45RO-CCR7+CD27+CD95- naive CD8+ T cells expressing CXCR3 (TNR3+). These receptors were obtained from a human donor in good health. Some clones in this sample may be carry-over from other donors' samples.

The chain uses TRBV19 and TRBJ2-2; TCRdb's D call of TRBD2 is untestable without DNA. This CDR3 spans 13 amino acids. Per the germline V gene, CDR1 is LNHDA and CDR2 is SQIVND (reference sequence). CDR3 amino acids: CAGSREGTGELFF.

The chain combines TRBV27 with TRBJ1-5; TCRdb indicates TRBD1, and absent DNA this call remains unverified. The CDR3 contains 15 residues. Looked up from germline, CDR1 is MNHEY and CDR2 is SMNVEV (reference sequence). This CDR3 reads CASSLGQYIHQPQHF.

V is TRBV3-1 and J is TRBJ2-1. The germline CDR1 and CDR2 sequences are LGHDT and YNNKEL (reference sequence). CDR3 length: 14 amino acids. The CDR3 spells CASSQGANYNEQFF.

The chain is built from TRBV20-1 and TRBJ2-7; TCRdb's D gene call, TRBD1, goes unchecked for lack of DNA. CDR1 is DFQATT, CDR2 SNEGSKA, per germline (reference sequence). This CDR3 contains 12 residues. Here the CDR3 reads CSARWGPSEQYF.

This chain connects TRBV7-6 to TRBJ2-7; with no DNA, the TCRdb D assignment of TRBD1 cannot be verified. The CDR3 runs to 16 residues. Germline values: CDR1 SGHVS, CDR2 FNYEAQ. This CDR3 reads CASSLRPGGESYEQYF. The full variable domain, rest sourced from reference TRBV7-6 and TRBJ2-7, is GAGVSQSPRYKVTKRGQDVALRCDPISGHVSLYWYRQALGQGPEFLTYFNYEAQQDKSGLPNDRFSAERPEGSISTLTIQRTEQRDSAMYRCASSLRPGGESYEQYFGPGTRLTVT.

The chain employs TRBV4-3 and TRBJ2-7; TCRdb picks TRBD1, but there is no DNA to check that call. This CDR3 is 15 amino acids long. Germline CDR1 and CDR2: LGHNA and YSLEER. Here the CDR3 reads CASSQVGTGIYEQYF.

This chain uses TRBV29-1 with TRBJ2-2. Germline CDR1 is SQVTM and CDR2 is ANQGSEA. The CDR3 runs to 12 residues. This CDR3 reads CSVEQDTGELFF.

The chain combines TRBV6-5 with TRBJ1-1. The CDR3 spans 13 residues. CDR1 and CDR2 (germline): MNHEY, SVGAGI. The CDR3 loop reads CASSYSTDTEAFF.

The CDR3 protein is CASSQDRRGPGYGYTF. This chain uses TRBV4-3 with TRBJ1-2; the TCRdb call, TRBD1, lacks DNA for checking. This CDR3 is 16 amino acids long. Germline assignment: CDR1 LGHNA and CDR2 YSLEER.

The chain uses TRBV5-4 and TRBJ2-7; TCRdb's D call, TRBD2, is unchecked because there is no DNA. CDR3 length: 15 residues. CDR1 SGHNT and CDR2 YYREEE come from the germline V gene (reference sequence). CDR3 sequence: CASSLLAGVHPEQYF.

The genes are TRBV27 and TRBJ2-7. There are 14 residues in the CDR3. The V gene's germline CDR1 is MNHEY and CDR2 SMNVEV (reference sequence). CDR3 sequence reads: CASSLRGVPYEQYF.

CDR3 residues: CASSKLNRGPDYEQYF. The chain employs TRBV28 and TRBJ2-7; TCRdb proposes TRBD1, but this gene call is untestable without DNA. Germline lookup yields CDR1 MDHEN and CDR2 SYDVKM. This CDR3 is built from 16 residues.

This chain joins TRBV4-3 and TRBJ2-1. CDR1 and CDR2 (germline): LGHNA, YSLEER. The CDR3 spans 15 residues. The CDR3 sequence: CASSQGIELIDEQFF.

This chain's CDR3 is CASSQEPGNYNEQFF. This chain links TRBV3-1 with TRBJ2-1. The CDR3 spans 15 residues. The germline V gene has CDR1 LGHDT and CDR2 YNNKEL (reference sequence).

The chain carries TRBV20-1 and TRBJ2-7; TCRdb returns TRBD2, unconfirmable since there is no DNA. The CDR3 totals 13 residues. Germline loops: CDR1 DFQATT, CDR2 SNEGSKA (reference sequence). CDR3 protein: CSAGSSGSYEQYF.

The chain is built from TRBV7-9 and TRBJ2-4; TCRdb selects TRBD1, and the lack of DNA leaves this call unchecked. Germline lookup yields CDR1 SEHNR and CDR2 FQNEAQ (reference sequence). The CDR3 totals 15 residues. Here the CDR3 reads CASSPSWEFENIQYF.

The rearrangement uses TRBV9 and TRBJ1-5. Germline V gene sequence: CDR1 SGDLS, CDR2 YYNGEE. This CDR3 has 15 amino acids. CDR3 loop: CASSVGWGSYQPQHF.

The chain joins TRBV28 to TRBJ2-5; the TCRdb call, TRBD2, lacks DNA for checking. Looked up from germline, CDR1 is MDHEN and CDR2 is SYDVKM. The CDR3 runs 18 residues. This CDR3 is CASSLRLVLVVSGETQYF.

This rearrangement joins TRBV4-2 to TRBJ2-1; TCRdb names TRBD1, which stays unverified in the absence of DNA. The CDR3 is 15 amino acids. Germline assignment: CDR1 LGHNA and CDR2 YNFKEQ. The CDR3 loop reads CASSPEDRGGNEQFF.

This chain links TRBV6-2 or TRBV6-3 with TRBJ2-1. This CDR3 has 13 residues. Germline-derived CDR1 and CDR2 are MNHEY and SVGEGT. This chain's CDR3 is CASSSRFYNEQFF.